This T cell receptor beta chain was recorded in a study of radiation and T cells in renal cell carcinoma. Study-wide results and limits: Without pretreatment biopsies, baseline tumor clonotype presence was undetermined. From baseline, blood top tumor clonotypes peaked at 2 weeks post-radiation.

The CDR3 is 12 residues long. V shed 3 bases and J shed 8 bases, with 10 bases lying between them. The germline CDR1 and CDR2 sequences are LNHDA and SQIVND (reference sequence). Repertoires were generated with immunoSEQ multiplex PCR, while TCRdb's copy carries only in-frame clones and drops some. The data contain about 49,000 clones, 75% to 85% of them seen just once; the ten biggest clones take up 25% to 35%. Time point specified: blood 2 weeks post-SBRT. Treatment specified: 15 Gy SBRT to primary tumor, nephrectomy 4 weeks later. The tumor was a clear cell renal cell carcinoma. With regard to this clone: Antigen: not known.

The source is a woman aged 70-85 years with renal cell carcinoma. Sequenced here: blood, sampled from a patient whose treatment included radiotherapy and nephrectomy. The chain combines TRBV19 with TRBJ1-1; D not resolved. The CDR3 is CASSMGDGEAFF. CDR3 bases: TGTGCCAGTAGTATGGGTGACGGGGAAGCTTTCTTT.